This T cell receptor (beta chain) was recorded in a study of cytomegalovirus exposure and HLA in healthy donors. Study outcomes and limitations: Analyzed later, most CMV-associated TCR beta chains appeared HLA-restricted. Some segments of the V type, notably TRBV6-2 and TRBV6-3, were excluded as indistinguishable.

As for this clone: No antigen is known for it.

Use of 60 Vbeta and 13 Jbeta primers characterized the PCR. Produced via immunoSEQ multiplex PCR; TCRdb's table is partial and in-frame only. The sample carries 100,000 to 150,000 clones, 60% to 80% recorded once. The germline V gene encodes CDR1 SGHTA and CDR2 FQGNSA. Trimming cost V 11 bases and J 7 bases; bases outside gene matches: 16. The CDR3 contains 14 residues. This TCR derives from a female donor in good health and CMV-seronegative. This rearrangement joins TRBV7-2 to TRBJ2-5, with 7 nucleotides matching TRBD2. Input material: PBMCs. The CDR3 coding sequence is TGTGCCGAGGTCCCCCTTGCGGGAGCAGGGACCCAGTACTTC. Its translation: CAEVPLAGAGTQYF.